This entry lists 14 T cell receptor beta chains sequenced from one sample in a study of blood T cell repertoires in COVID-19. Generated by immunoSEQ multiplex PCR, the TCRdb table keeps only in-frame clones and is missing some. The sample holds 130,000 to 150,000 clones; 88% are singletons and the top ten take about 2.3%. The sample comprised peripheral blood. The receptors shown here come from a human donor in a cohort sampled during active COVID-19.

This clone was observed a few times. The chain has TRBV28 and TRBJ2-7; 7 nucleotides agree with TRBD1. This CDR3 comprises 14 residues. Germline V gene sequence: CDR1 MDHEN, CDR2 SYDVKM. J gave up 0 bases and V 3 bases, and 2 bases lay outside the gene matches. The DNA for the CDR3 is TGTGCCAGCAGTTTCGGGACAGCCTCCTACGAGCAGTACTTC. Protein: CASSFGTASYEQYF.

A few counts support this clone. J is TRBJ2-7 and V is TRBV5-1; D unclear. With 1 base removed from V and 0 bases from J, the gap between germline ends came to 8 bases. CDR3 length: 14 residues. The V gene's germline CDR1 is SGHRS and CDR2 YFSETQ. The CDR3 DNA sequence: TGCGCCAGCAGCTTGCTGTCTAGCTCCTACGAGCAGTACTTC. The encoded protein is CASSLLSSSYEQYF.

This clone appeared once. This chain links TRBV7-2 with TRBJ2-2; 8 bases agree with TRBD1. CDR3 length: 16 residues. CDR1 and CDR2 (germline): SGHTA, FQGNSA. V lost 5 bases to trimming and J lost 5 bases; unmatched junction nucleotides: 10. CDR3: CASSTQGGLETGELFF. Written as DNA, the CDR3 is TGTGCCAGCAGCACACAGGGGGGTCTAGAAACCGGGGAGCTGTTTTTT.

V usage is TRBV5-1 and J usage is TRBJ2-7; a weak D match, TRBD1 (6 bases). The CDR3 is 16 amino acids. Trimming took 0 bases from V and 1 from J, leaving 14 bases between them. From germline, CDR1 is SGHRS and CDR2 YFSETQ. CDR3 sequence reads: CASSLERTALSYEQYF. In nucleotides, the CDR3 is TGCGCCAGCAGCTTGGAGAGGACAGCGTTATCCTACGAGCAGTACTTC. Full variable domain (rest looked up from reference TRBV5-1 and TRBJ2-7): KAGVTQTPRYLIKTRGQQVTLSCSPISGHRSVSWYQQTPGQGLQFLFEYFSETQRNKGNFPGRFSGRQFSNSRSEMNVSTLELGDSALYLCASSLERTALSYEQYFGPGTRLTVT.

Only a few counts were recorded for this clone. The V gene is TRBV7-8, the J gene TRBJ1-6; D is possibly TRBD1 (5 bases). V shed 2 bases and J shed 6 bases, with 11 bases lying between them. CDR3 size: 15 residues. From germline, CDR1 is SGHVS and CDR2 FQNEAQ. The CDR3 region has the DNA TGTGCCAGCAGCTTATCCGCAGGGCTTAATTCACCCCTCCACTTT. Protein sequence: CASSLSAGLNSPLHF.

This chain joins TRBV7-2 and TRBJ1-1, with no clear D. Per germline, CDR1 SGHTA and CDR2 FQGNSA. V dropped 5 bases and J dropped 7 bases, with 20 bases sitting between them. The CDR3 runs to 15 residues. Here the CDR3 DNA reads TGTGCCAGCAGCCCAAATTTCTTGGTGACAATTGAAGCTTTCTTT. This encodes CASSPNFLVTIEAFF. The variable domain in full, with the rest retrieved from reference TRBV7-2 and TRBJ1-1, is GAGVSQSPSNKVTEKGKDVELRCDPISGHTALYWYRQSLGQGLEFLIYFQGNSAPDKSGLPSDRFSAERTGGSVSTLTIQRTQQEDSAVYLCASSPNFLVTIEAFFGQGTRLTVV.

The J gene is TRBJ1-1, the V gene TRBV4-1; D remains unclear. This CDR3 has 15 residues. V lost 1 base to trimming and J lost 1 base, with 10 bases between them. Germline CDR1 reads MGHRA; CDR2 reads YSYEKL. The CDR3 bases are TGCGCCAGCAGCCAAGGGCCTTTGAAGAACACTGAAGCTTTCTTT. Translation gives CASSQGPLKNTEAFF.

V gene TRBV18 combines with J gene TRBJ2-4; 9 bases are a match to TRBD1. V lost 3 bases and J lost 3; bases outside the gene matches: 9. The CDR3 is 17 residues long. The germline gives CDR1 KGHSH, CDR2 LQKENI. CDR3 DNA sequence: TGTGCCAGCTCACCTGGACAGGGGAATTTGGGCAAAAACATTCAGTACTTC. It translates to CASSPGQGNLGKNIQYF.

The rearrangement uses TRBV5-1 and TRBJ2-1, with D maybe TRBD2 (6 bases). Deletions cut 4 bases from V and 0 bases from J, with 11 bases between. This CDR3 is built from 15 residues. Germline-derived CDR1 and CDR2 are SGHRS and YFSETQ. Here the CDR3 reads CASSSSGLSYNEQFF. As DNA, the CDR3 is TGCGCCAGCAGCAGTAGCGGCCTCTCCTACAATGAGCAGTTCTTC.

V usage is TRBV30 and J usage is TRBJ1-2; 7 positions match TRBD1. J lost 4 bases, V lost 2 bases, and 4 bases had no gene match. The CDR3 is made up of 13 amino acids. Germline CDR1 reads GTSNPN; CDR2 reads SVGIG (reference sequence). This chain's CDR3 is CAWSPDRVYGYTF. The CDR3 DNA follows: TGTGCCTGGAGTCCCGACAGGGTCTATGGCTACACCTTC. Full variable domain (rest looked up from reference TRBV30 and TRBJ1-2): SQTIHQWPATLVQPVGSPLSLECTVEGTSNPNLYWYRQAAGRGLQLLFYSVGIGQISSEVPQNLSASRPQDRQFILSSKKLLLSDSGFYLCAWSPDRVYGYTFGSGTRLTVV.

This clone has just a few counts. The CDR3 loop reads CSASQGSTEAFF. For the CDR3, the DNA is TGCAGTGCTAGTCAGGGATCCACTGAAGCTTTCTTT. This sequence joins TRBV20-1 and TRBJ1-1, with D perhaps TRBD1 (5 bases). V was cut by 3 bases and J by 4 bases, with 9 bases left in between. This CDR3 region has 12 residues. CDR1 and CDR2 from the germline V gene are DFQATT and SNEGSKA (reference sequence).

This sequence joins TRBV2 and TRBJ2-5; weak D call: TRBD2 (6 bases). Germline V gives CDR1 SNHLY, CDR2 FYNNEI. The CDR3 contains 14 residues. Between the trimmed V and J ends, which lost 6 bases and 4 bases, there was a span of 15 bases. CDR3 sequence: CASSAGRGTETQYF. CDR3 DNA: TGTGCCAGCAGCGCCGGCCGGGGGACAGAGACCCAGTACTTC.

CDR3 loop: CASSRLEAGDYGYTF. The CDR3 coding sequence is TGCGCCAGCAGCCGCCTCGAGGCCGGGGACTATGGCTACACCTTC. The V gene is TRBV5-1, the J gene TRBJ1-2, with D uncertain. V dropped 4 bases and J dropped 3 bases, with 16 bases sitting between them. CDR1 and CDR2 from the germline V gene are SGHRS and YFSETQ. The CDR3 spans 15 residues. Full variable domain (remainder filled in from reference TRBV5-1 and TRBJ1-2): KAGVTQTPRYLIKTRGQQVTLSCSPISGHRSVSWYQQTPGQGLQFLFEYFSETQRNKGNFPGRFSGRQFSNSRSEMNVSTLELGDSALYLCASSRLEAGDYGYTFGSGTRLTVV.

This sequence joins TRBV4-3 and TRBJ1-4; D not certain. The CDR3 contains 17 residues. From germline, CDR1 is LGHNA and CDR2 YSLEER. V was pared by 3 bases and J by 2 bases, with 16 bases between. The CDR3 sequence is CASSQSPNLETNEKLFF. The DNA for the CDR3 is TGCGCCAGCAGCCAGTCACCGAACCTCGAGACTAATGAAAAACTGTTTTTT.